This TCR beta chain stems from a study of lung T cells in sarcoidosis with Löfgren's syndrome. This clonotype was detected ten times or more. The CDR3 has 16 amino acids. V was clipped by 6 bases and J by 5 bases; unmatched bases: 8. MiXCR, applied by TCRdb to the reads, yields one record per CDR3 protein. The sample lists about 8,500 distinct CDR3 sequences; under 25% were seen once. The clonotype originates from a human donor with sarcoidosis (Löfgren's syndrome or another form), or a control subject (not recorded which). The chain joins TRBV12-3 or TRBV12-4 to TRBJ2-1, with TRBD2 matching 12 bases. The source material was CD4+ T cells from bronchoalveolar lavage fluid. In DNA form, the CDR3 reads TGTGCCAGCAGCTTCGGACTAGCGGGGCAGAACAATGAGCAGTTCTTC. This translates into CASSFGLAGQNNEQFF.